This section outlines one T cell receptor beta chain sequence together with its context. Its specificity is not known. The CDR3 sequence is 14 residues long. The V end was cut by 6 bases, the J end by 3 bases, with 12 bases between. CDR1 and CDR2 from the germline V gene are SNHLY and FYNNEI. The data stem from a study of cytomegalovirus exposure and HLA in healthy donors. Across the study: Within an early data release were tens of millions of unique TCRs drawn from HLA-typed donors. General study points: Reportedly, diagnosis of cytomegalovirus status by the classifier showed high specificity and sensitivity. Immune exposure was documented only through CMV serostatus. A later analysis found that most CMV-associated TCR beta chains appeared HLA-restricted.

PCR employed 60 Vbeta and 13 Jbeta primers. This table comes from immunoSEQ multiplex PCR, and its TCRdb copy is limited to in-frame clones, with some not included. The table includes about 150,000 clones, approximately 86% detected once. This clonotype was sampled from a woman between 45 and 60 years old in good health and CMV-seropositive. The chain has TRBV2 and TRBJ2-1; D perhaps matches TRBD2 (6 bases). The sample comprised PBMCs. The CDR3 sequence: CASRGLSLYNEQFF. CDR3 nucleotide sequence: TGTGCCAGCAGGGGACTTTCTCTCTACAATGAGCAGTTCTTC.